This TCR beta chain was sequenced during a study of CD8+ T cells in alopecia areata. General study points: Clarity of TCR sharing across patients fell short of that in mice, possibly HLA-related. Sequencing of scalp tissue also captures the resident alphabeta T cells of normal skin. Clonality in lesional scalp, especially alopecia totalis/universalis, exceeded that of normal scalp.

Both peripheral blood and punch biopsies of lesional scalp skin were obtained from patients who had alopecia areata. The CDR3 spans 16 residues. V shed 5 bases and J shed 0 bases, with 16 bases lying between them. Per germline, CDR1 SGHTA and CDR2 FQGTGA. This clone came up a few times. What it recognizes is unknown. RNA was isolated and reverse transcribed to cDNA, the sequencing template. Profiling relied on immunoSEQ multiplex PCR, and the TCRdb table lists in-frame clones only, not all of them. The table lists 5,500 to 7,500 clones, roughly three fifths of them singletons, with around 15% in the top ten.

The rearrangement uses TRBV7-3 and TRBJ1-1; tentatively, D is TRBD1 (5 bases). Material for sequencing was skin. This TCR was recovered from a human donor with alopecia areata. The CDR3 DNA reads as TGTGCCAGCAGCCCGGAGGGGCGGAGAATGAACACTGAAGCTTTCTTT. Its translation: CASSPEGRRMNTEAFF.